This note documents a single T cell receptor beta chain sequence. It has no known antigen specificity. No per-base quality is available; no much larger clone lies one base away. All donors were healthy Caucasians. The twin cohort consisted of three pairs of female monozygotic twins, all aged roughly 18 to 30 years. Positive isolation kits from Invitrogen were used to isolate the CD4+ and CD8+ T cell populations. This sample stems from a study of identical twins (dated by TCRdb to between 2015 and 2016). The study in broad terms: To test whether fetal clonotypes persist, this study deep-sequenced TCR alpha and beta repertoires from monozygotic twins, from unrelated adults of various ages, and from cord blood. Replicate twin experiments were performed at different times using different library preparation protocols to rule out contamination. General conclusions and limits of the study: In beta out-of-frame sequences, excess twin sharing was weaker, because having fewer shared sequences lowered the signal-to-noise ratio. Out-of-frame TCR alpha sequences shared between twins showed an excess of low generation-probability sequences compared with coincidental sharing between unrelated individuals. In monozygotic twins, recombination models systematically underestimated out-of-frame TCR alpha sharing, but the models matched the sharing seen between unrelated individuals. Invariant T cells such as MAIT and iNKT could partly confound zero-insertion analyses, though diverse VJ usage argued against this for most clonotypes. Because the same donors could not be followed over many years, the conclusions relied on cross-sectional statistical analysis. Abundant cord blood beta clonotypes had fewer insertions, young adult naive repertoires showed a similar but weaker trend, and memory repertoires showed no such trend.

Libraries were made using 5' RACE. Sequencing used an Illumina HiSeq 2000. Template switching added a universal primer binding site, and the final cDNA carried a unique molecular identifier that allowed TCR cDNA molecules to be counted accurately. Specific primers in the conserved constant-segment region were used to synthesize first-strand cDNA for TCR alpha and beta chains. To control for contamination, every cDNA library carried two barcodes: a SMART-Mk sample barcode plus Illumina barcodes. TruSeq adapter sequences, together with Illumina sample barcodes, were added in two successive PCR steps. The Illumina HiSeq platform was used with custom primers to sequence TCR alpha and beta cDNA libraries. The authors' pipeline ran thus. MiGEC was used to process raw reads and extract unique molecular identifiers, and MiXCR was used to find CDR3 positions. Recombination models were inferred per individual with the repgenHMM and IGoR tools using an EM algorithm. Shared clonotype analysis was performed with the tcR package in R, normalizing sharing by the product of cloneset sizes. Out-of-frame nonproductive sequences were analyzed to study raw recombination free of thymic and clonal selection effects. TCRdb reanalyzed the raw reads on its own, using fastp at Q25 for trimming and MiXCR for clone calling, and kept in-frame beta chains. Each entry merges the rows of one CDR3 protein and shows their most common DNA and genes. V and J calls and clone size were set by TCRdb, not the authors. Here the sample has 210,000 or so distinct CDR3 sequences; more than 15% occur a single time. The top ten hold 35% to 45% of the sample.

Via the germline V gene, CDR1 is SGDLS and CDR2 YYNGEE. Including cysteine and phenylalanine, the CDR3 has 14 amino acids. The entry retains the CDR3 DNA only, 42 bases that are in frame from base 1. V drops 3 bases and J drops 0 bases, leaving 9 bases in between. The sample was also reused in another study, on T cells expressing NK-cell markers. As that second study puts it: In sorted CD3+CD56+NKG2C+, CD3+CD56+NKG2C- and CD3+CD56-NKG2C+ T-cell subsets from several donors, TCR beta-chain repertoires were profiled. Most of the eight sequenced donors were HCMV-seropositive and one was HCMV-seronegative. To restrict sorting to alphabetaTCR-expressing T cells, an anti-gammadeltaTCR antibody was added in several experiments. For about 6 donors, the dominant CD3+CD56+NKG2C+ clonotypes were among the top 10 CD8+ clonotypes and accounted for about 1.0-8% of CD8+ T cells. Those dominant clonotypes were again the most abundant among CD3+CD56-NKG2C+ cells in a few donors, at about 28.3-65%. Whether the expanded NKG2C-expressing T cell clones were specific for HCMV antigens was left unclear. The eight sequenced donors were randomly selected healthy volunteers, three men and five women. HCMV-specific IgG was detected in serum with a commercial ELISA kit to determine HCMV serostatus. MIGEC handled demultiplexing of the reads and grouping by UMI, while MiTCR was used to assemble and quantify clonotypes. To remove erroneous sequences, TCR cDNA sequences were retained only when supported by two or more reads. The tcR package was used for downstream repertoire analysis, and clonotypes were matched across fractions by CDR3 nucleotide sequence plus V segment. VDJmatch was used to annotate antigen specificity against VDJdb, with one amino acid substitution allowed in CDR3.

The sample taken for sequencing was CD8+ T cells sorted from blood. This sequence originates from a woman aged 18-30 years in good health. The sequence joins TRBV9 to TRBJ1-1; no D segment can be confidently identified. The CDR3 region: CASSARQVNTEAFF. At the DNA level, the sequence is TGTGCCAGCAGCGCGAGACAAGTGAACACTGAAGCTTTCTTT.